The present entry profiles one T cell receptor beta chain with its context. The antigen remains undetermined. This sample was taken from a study of T cell repertoires in cytomegalovirus infection. Germline V gene data show CDR1 as MNHEY and CDR2 as SMNVEV (reference sequence). The trim removed 5 bases at V and 8 bases at J, leaving 2 bases unmatched. This CDR3 comprises 12 residues. TCRdb reanalysed the reads using MiXCR and keeps one entry per CDR3 protein. The sample gives roughly 730,000 distinct CDR3 sequences, about 30% of which show up once; 15% to 20% is in the top ten. This specimen consisted of cultured PBMCs, obtained from culture after CMV antigen stimulation. The chain joins TRBV27 to TRBJ2-1; 8 bases are shared with TRBD1. The sequence came from a human donor in good health (CMV status not recorded). Some clones in this sample may be carry-over from other donors' samples. The CDR3 DNA reads TGTGCCAGCAGTGACAGGGGTCATGAGCAGTTCTTC. Amino acids: CASSDRGHEQFF.